One T cell receptor (beta chain) is described in this entry. The source of the sample is a study of CD8 T cells in Susac syndrome. RNA, at about 0.5 to 1 ug, was reverse transcribed with random hexamers. An immunoSEQ multiplex PCR generated amplified TCR beta CDR3 products spanning 54 Vbeta and 13 Jbeta. From the immunoSEQ multiplex PCR reads, TCRdb called clonotypes with MiXCR, one entry per CDR3 protein. The sample lists fewer than 350,000 distinct CDR3 sequences, about 90% occurring once. There are 15 residues in the CDR3. Trimming cost V 4 bases and J 6 bases; bases outside gene matches: 7. Sequencing targeted TCR beta in blood CD8+ and CD4+ T cells. Control patients had untreated stable or active relapsing-remitting multiple sclerosis by revised McDonald criteria. While CD8+ and CD4+ T cells were isolated negatively, TEMRA cells were enriched by FACS.

Sequencing was carried out using CD4+ T cells from PBMCs. The chain uses TRBV12-3 or TRBV12-4 and TRBJ2-7; 12 positions match TRBD1. The receptor was isolated from a human donor with multiple sclerosis. CDR3 nucleotide sequence: TGTGCCAGCAGTTCCACCGGGACAGGGGGCACCGAGCAGTACTTC. Protein product: CASSSTGTGGTEQYF.